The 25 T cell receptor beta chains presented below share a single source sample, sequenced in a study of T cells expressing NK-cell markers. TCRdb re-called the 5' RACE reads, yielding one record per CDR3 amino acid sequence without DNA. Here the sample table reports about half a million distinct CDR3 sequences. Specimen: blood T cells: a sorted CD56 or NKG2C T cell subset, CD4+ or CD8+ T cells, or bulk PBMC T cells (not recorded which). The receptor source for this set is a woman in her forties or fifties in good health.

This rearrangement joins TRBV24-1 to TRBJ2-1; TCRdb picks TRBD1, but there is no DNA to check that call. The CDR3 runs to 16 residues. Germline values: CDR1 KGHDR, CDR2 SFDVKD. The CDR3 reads CATSDFPTGGKDEQFF.

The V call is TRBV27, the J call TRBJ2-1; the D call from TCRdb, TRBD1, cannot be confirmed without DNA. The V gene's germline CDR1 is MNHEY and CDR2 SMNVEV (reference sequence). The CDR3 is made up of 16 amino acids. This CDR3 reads CASSDFRGTPYNEQFF.

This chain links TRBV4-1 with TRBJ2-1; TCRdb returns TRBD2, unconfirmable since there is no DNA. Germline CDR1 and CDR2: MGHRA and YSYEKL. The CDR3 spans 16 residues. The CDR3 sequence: CASSQVSSPAGGEQFF.

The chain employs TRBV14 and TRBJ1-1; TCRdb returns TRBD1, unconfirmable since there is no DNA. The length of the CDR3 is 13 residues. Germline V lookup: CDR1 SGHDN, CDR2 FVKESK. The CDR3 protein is CASKGRLNTEAFF.

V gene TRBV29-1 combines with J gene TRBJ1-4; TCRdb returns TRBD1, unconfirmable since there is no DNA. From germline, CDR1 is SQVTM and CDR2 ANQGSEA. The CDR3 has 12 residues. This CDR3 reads CSVEGGAGTLFF.

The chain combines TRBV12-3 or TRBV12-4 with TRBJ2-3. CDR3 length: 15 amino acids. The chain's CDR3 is CASSLLRGSTDTQYF.

The CDR3 is CSVAEGRGVSYGYTF. The gene calls are TRBV29-1 and TRBJ1-2; with no DNA, the TCRdb D assignment of TRBD1 cannot be verified. Germline lookup yields CDR1 SQVTM and CDR2 ANQGSEA. The CDR3 is 15 amino acids.

The CDR3 region is CASSGQGLTGELFF. This chain uses TRBV5-1 with TRBJ2-2; TCRdb's assignment of TRBD1 cannot be checked, as there is no DNA. Germline CDR1 SGHRS, CDR2 YFSETQ. The CDR3 loop spans 14 amino acids.

This CDR3 reads CASRSGTGSTDTQYF. V gene TRBV7-2 combines with J gene TRBJ2-3; TCRdb names TRBD1, which stays unverified in the absence of DNA. From germline, CDR1 is SGHTA and CDR2 FQGNSA. The CDR3 is 15 amino acids.

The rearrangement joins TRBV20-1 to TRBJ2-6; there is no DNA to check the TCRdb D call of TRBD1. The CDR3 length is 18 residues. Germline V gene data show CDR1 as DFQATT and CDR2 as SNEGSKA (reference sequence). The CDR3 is CSARGPDRKSSGANVLTF.

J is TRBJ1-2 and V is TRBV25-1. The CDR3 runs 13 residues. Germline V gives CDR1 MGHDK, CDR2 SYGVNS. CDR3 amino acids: CASTPRESYGYTF.

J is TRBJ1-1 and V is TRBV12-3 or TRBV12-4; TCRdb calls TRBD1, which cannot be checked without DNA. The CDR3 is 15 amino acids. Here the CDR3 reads CASSLGTGKNTEAFF.

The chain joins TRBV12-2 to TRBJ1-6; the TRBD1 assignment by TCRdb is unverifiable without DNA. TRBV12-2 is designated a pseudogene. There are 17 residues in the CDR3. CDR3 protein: CASLLAEQASYNSPLHF.

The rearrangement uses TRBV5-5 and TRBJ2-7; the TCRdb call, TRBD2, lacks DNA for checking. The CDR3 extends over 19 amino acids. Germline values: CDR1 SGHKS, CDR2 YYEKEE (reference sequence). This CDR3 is CASRPGDRAPGLVSFEQYF.

CDR3: CASSLASRGSEPGELFF. This chain joins TRBV5-1 and TRBJ2-2. The CDR3 extends over 17 amino acids. The germline gives CDR1 SGHRS, CDR2 YFSETQ.

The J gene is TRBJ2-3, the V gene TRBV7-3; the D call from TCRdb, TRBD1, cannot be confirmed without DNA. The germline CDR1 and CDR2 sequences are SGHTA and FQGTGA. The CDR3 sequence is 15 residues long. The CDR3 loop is CASSPTGATADTQYF.

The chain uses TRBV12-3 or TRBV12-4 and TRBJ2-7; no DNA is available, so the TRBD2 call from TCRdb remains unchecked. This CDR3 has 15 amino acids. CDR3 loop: CASSKSGIGSYEQYF.

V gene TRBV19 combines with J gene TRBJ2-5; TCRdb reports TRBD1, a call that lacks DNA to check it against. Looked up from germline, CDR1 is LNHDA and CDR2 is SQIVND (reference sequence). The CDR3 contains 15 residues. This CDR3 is CASSIPGQVWETQYF.

The CDR3 sequence: CASSPLAGAQVGNEQFF. The gene calls are TRBV18 and TRBJ2-1; lacking DNA, the TRBD1 call made by TCRdb goes unchecked. Germline V lookup: CDR1 KGHSH, CDR2 LQKENI. The CDR3 has 17 amino acids.

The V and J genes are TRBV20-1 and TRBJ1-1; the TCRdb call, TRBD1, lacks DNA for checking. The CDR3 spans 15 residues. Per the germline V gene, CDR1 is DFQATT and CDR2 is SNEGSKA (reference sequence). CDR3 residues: CSATGLTGGYTEAFF.

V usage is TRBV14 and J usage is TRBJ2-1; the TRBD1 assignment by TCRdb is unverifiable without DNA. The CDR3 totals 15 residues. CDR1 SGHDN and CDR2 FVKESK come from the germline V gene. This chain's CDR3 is CASSLRTDTYNEQFF.

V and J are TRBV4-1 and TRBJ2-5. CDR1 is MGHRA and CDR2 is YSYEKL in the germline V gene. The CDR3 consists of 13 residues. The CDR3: CASSQGLLETQYF.

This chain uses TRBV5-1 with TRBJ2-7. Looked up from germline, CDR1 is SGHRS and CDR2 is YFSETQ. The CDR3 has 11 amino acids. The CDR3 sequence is CASSIGPKQYF. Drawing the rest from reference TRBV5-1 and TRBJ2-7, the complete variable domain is KAGVTQTPRYLIKTRGQQVTLSCSPISGHRSVSWYQQTPGQGLQFLFEYFSETQRNKGNFPGRFSGRQFSNSRSEMNVSTLELGDSALYLCASSIGPKQYFGPGTRLTVT.

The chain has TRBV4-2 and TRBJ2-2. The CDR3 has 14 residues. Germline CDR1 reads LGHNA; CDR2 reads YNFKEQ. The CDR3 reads CASSQGNSPGELFF.

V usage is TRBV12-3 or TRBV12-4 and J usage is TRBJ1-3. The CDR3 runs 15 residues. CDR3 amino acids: CASSNTAGSGNTIYF.